This is a list of T cell receptor beta chains from one sample in a study of cytomegalovirus exposure and HLA in healthy donors. Assay used: immunoSEQ multiplex PCR; TCRdb lists only in-frame clones, some missing. The sample carries about 190,000 clones, roughly 13% recorded once. The sequenced sample consisted of PBMCs. All receptors come from a man aged 50 to 60 in good health and CMV-seropositive. Each CDR3 is given with its conserved first and last residue. D genes are given only for firm matches. A row's size may be missing; if present it is once, few, many or a size class.

D gene	clone size	V gene	J gene	CDR3 DNA	CDR3 protein
.	many	TRBV4-3	TRBJ1-1	TGCGCCAGCAGCCAAGATAGTACCTGGAACACTGAAGCTTTCTTT	CASSQDSTWNTEAFF
.	few	TRBV7-2	TRBJ1-5	TGTGCCAGCAGCCCCGGGGGGGCAAGAAGCAATCAGCCCCAGCATTTT	CASSPGGARSNQPQHF
.	.	TRBV5-6	TRBJ2-2	TGTGCCAGCAGCGCGCGAATGACAGGCTCCACCGGGGAGCTGTTTTTT	CASSARMTGSTGELFF
.	few	TRBV19	TRBJ1-2	TGTGCCAGTAGTATTTCGAGGGATGGTTGGGACTATGGCTACACCTTC	CASSISRDGWDYGYTF
.	.	TRBV6-1	TRBJ1-2	TGTGCCAGCAGTGAACGGGGATCCTATGGCTACACCTTC	CASSERGSYGYTF
.	.	TRBV2	TRBJ1-5	TGTGCCAGCAGTGTTGGGGGGGCTTCTCAGCCCCAGCATTTT	CASSVGGASQPQHF
.	.	TRBV4-1	TRBJ2-6	TGCGCCAGCAGCCATCTTATAAACTCTGGGGCCAACGTCCTGACTTTC	CASSHLINSGANVLTF
TRBD2	.	TRBV7-8	TRBJ2-3	TGTGCCAGCAGCCCGGGACTACCCCTGACAGATACGCAGTATTTT	CASSPGLPLTDTQYF
.	few	TRBV29-1	TRBJ2-7	TGCAGCGTTGGAAGGACAAACGAGCAGTACTTC	CSVGRTNEQYF
.	few	TRBV5-1	TRBJ2-2	TGCGCCAGCAGTAGACAGGAAACCGGGGAGCTGTTTTTT	CASSRQETGELFF
.	.	TRBV10-2	TRBJ2-5	TGCGCCAGCAGTGACCCAGTGACACGAACGGGGGAGACCCAGTACTTC	CASSDPVTRTGETQYF
.	few	TRBV5-1	TRBJ2-3	TGCGCCAGCAGCTTGGATCAGGGCACAGATACGCAGTATTTT	CASSLDQGTDTQYF
.	few	TRBV7-2	TRBJ2-7	TGTGCCAGCAGCTTAGTGGGAGGAGGGACGGCCCACGAGCAGTACTTC	CASSLVGGGTAHEQYF
TRBD2	.	TRBV5-6	TRBJ2-3	TGTGCCAGCAGCTTGGGCGGACTAGCAGATACGCAGTATTTT	CASSLGGLADTQYF
.	.	TRBV30	TRBJ2-6	TGTGCCTGGACCCCGATGGGGGGATCTGTGGGGGCCAACGTCCTGACTTTC	CAWTPMGGSVGANVLTF
TRBD1	.	TRBV7-6	TRBJ1-1	TGTGCCAGCAGCCTAAGACAGGGGGGGACTGAAGCTTTCTTT	CASSLRQGGTEAFF
TRBD1	few	TRBV19	TRBJ1-1	TGTGCCAGTAGTATCTATGACAGGGGCACTGAAGCTTTCTTT	CASSIYDRGTEAFF
TRBD2	few	TRBV7-2	TRBJ2-5	TGTGCCAGCAGCTCAAGGACTAGCGGGCAAGAGACCCAGTACTTC	CASSSRTSGQETQYF
TRBD1	.	TRBV7-8	TRBJ2-2	TGTGCCAGCAGCTTACTTGGGACAGGCCCCACCGGGGAGCTGTTTTTT	CASSLLGTGPTGELFF
TRBD1	few	TRBV15	TRBJ1-1	TGTGCCACCAGCGTACAGGGGGCTTGGGCTGAAGCTTTCTTT	CATSVQGAWAEAFF
.	.	TRBV9	TRBJ1-2	TGTGCCAGCAGCGTAGAGGGCAGGGCGAACTATGGCTACACCTTC	CASSVEGRANYGYTF
TRBD1	.	TRBV29-1	TRBJ2-5	TGCAGCGCCCGAGGGGGCCCAGAGGCCCAGTACTTC	CSARGGPEAQYF